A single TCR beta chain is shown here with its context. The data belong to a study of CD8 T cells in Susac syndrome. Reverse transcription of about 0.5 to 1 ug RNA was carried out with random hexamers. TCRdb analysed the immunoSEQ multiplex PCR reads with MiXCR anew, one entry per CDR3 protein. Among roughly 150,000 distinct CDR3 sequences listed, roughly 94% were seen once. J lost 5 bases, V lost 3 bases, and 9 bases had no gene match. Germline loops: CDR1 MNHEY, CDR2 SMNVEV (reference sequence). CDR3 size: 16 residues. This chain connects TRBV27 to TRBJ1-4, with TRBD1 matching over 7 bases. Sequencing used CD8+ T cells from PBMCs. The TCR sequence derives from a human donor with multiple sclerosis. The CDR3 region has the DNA TGTGCCAGCAGTTTGGGTGCCGGGACAGCGAATGAAAAACTGTTTTTT. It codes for CASSLGAGTANEKLFF.